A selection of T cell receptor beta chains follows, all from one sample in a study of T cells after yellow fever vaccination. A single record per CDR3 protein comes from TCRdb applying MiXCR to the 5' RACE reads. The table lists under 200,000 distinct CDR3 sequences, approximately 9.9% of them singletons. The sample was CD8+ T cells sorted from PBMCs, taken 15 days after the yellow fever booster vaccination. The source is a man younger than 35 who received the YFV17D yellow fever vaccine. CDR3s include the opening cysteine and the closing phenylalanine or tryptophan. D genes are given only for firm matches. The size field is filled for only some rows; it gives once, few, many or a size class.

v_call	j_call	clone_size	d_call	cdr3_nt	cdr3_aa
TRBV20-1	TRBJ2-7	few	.	TGCAGTGCTAGTAGTCAGAAAGCCTACGAGCAGTACTTC	CSASSQKAYEQYF
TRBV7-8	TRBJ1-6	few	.	TGTGCCAGCAGCTTAGGGGACCTCAATTCACCCCTCCACTTT	CASSLGDLNSPLHF
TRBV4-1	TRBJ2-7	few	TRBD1	TGCGCCAGCAGCCAAGGACAGGGGGCGTTTTACGAGCAGTACTTC	CASSQGQGAFYEQYF
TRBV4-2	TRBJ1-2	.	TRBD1	TGTGCCAGCAGCCAAGATGCGACAGGGGGCGTAGGATTTTCTGGCTACACCTTC	CASSQDATGGVGFSGYTF
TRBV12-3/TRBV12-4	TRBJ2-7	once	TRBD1	TGTGCCAGCAGTTTAGAGGGGGCCTCCTACGAGCAGTACTTC	CASSLEGASYEQYF
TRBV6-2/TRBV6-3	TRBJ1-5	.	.	TGTGCCAGCAGCTCCAGGACGGATAGCAATCAGCCCCAGCATTTT	CASSSRTDSNQPQHF
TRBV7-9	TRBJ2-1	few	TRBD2	TGTGCCAGCAGCTCCATCCAGACTAGCGGGGGGGATGAGCAGTTCTTC	CASSSIQTSGGDEQFF
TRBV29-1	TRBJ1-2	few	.	TGCAGCGTTGATCTGGGATCGCATAACTATGGCTACACCTTC	CSVDLGSHNYGYTF
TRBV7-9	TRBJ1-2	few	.	TGTGCCAGCAGCTCCCATGAAACGGCTAACTATGGCTACACCTTC	CASSSHETANYGYTF
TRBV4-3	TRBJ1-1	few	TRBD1	TGCGCCAGCAGCCGGGGGGGGACAGGGCGCATGAACACTGAAGCTTTCTTT	CASSRGGTGRMNTEAFF
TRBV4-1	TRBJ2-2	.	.	TGCGCCAGCAGCCCCAGAGAAGTAAACACCGGGGAGCTGTTTTTT	CASSPREVNTGELFF
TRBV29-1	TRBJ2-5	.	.	TGCAGCGGGAAAGGGTGGGCCGGCAAGAATGGCCAGTACTTC	CSGKGWAGKNGQYF
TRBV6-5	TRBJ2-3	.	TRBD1	TGTGCCAGCAGCCCTAACAGGGGGCGCGTGACAGATACGCAGTATTTT	CASSPNRGRVTDTQYF
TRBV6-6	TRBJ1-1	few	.	TGTGCCAGCAGTTACTCGAAGGCCCCCCCTTTGGCTGAAGCTTTCTTT	CASSYSKAPPLAEAFF
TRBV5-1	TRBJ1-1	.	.	TGCGCCAGCTCCGGGCGGTGGAACACTGAAGCTTTCTTT	CASSGRWNTEAFF
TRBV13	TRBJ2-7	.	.	TGTGCCAGCAGCTTACCCCCAGGGTTCGAGCAGTACTTC	CASSLPPGFEQYF
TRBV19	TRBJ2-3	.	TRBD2	TGTGCCAGTAGTTACTCTAGCGGAAGCACAGATACGCAGTATTTT	CASSYSSGSTDTQYF
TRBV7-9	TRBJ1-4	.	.	TGTGCCAGCAGCTTCCCCCAGCTTGGTAATGAGGGTGAAAAACTGTTTTTT	CASSFPQLGNEGEKLFF
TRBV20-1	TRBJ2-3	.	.	TGCAGTGCTAGAGTGTCGGGACCTAGCACAGATACGCAGTATTTT	CSARVSGPSTDTQYF
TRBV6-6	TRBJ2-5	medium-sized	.	TGTGCCAGCAGTTACCTCCGGACTGTACAAGAGACCCAGTACTTC	CASSYLRTVQETQYF
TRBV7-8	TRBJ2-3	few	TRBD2	TGTGCCAGCAGCTTACAAGTCTTAGCGGGGGGCACAGATACGCAGTATTTT	CASSLQVLAGGTDTQYF
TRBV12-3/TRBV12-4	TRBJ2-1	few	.	TGTGCCACCAGAGGGGGGGTGAGGAATGAGCAGTTCTTC	CATRGGVRNEQFF
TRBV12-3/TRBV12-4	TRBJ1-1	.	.	TGTGCCAGCAGCGAATTTACCCCCACTGAAGCTTTCTTT	CASSEFTPTEAFF